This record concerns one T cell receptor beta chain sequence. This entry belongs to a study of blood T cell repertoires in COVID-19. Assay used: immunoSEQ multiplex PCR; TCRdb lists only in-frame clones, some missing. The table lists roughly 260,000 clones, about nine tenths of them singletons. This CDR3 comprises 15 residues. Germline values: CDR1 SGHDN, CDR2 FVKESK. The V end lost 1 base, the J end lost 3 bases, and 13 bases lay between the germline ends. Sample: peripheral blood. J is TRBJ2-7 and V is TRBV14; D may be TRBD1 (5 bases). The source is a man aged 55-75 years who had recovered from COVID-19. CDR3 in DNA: TGTGCCAGCAGCCAAGGACAGCTCGGTATCTACGAGCAGTACTTC. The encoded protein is CASSQGQLGIYEQYF.